The rows below give T cell receptor beta chains drawn from one sample of a study of shared clonotypes between healthy human individuals. TCRdb's copy holds only in-frame clones and misses some; the assay was immunoSEQ multiplex PCR. Found here are about 690,000 clones, less than 95% of them singletons; the top ten hold 34%. The sequencing sample was made of memory CD8+ T cells from PBMCs. The source of these receptors is a young man in good health. Some clones in this sample may be carry-over from other donors' samples. Both conserved end residues are part of each CDR3. A D gene is named only where the DNA matches it firmly. Not all rows give a size; the values are once, few, many and, for expanded clones, a class.

CDR3 DNA: TGTGCCAGCAGCTCACCCCTACTAATGAGTGATCACAATGAGCAGTTCTTC; CDR3 protein: CASSSPLLMSDHNEQFF; CDR3 length: 17; clone size: .; V gene: TRBV7-2; D gene: .; J gene: TRBJ2-1
CDR3 DNA: TGCGCCAGCAGCCCAAATCATAGAGGAGAGGGGTATGGCTACACCTTC; CDR3 protein: CASSPNHRGEGYGYTF; CDR3 length: 16; clone size: .; V gene: TRBV4-3; D gene: .; J gene: TRBJ1-2
CDR3 DNA: TGTGCCACCGGAGGGGCAGGGGACTACGAGCAGTACTTC; CDR3 protein: CATGGAGDYEQYF; CDR3 length: 13; clone size: .; V gene: TRBV15; D gene: .; J gene: TRBJ2-7
CDR3 DNA: TGTGCCAGCAGCTCCCGGGACAGCTCCTACAATGAGCAGTTCTTC; CDR3 protein: CASSSRDSSYNEQFF; CDR3 length: 15; clone size: .; V gene: TRBV11-3; D gene: TRBD1; J gene: TRBJ2-1
CDR3 DNA: TGTGCCAGCAGTTGGACTATAGACAGGGACAATGGCTACACCTTC; CDR3 protein: CASSWTIDRDNGYTF; CDR3 length: 15; clone size: .; V gene: TRBV6-5; D gene: TRBD1; J gene: TRBJ1-2
CDR3 DNA: TGTGCCACCAGCAGATACGCAGGGCTCTATGGCTACACCTTC; CDR3 protein: CATSRYAGLYGYTF; CDR3 length: 14; clone size: .; V gene: TRBV15; D gene: .; J gene: TRBJ1-2
CDR3 DNA: TGTGCCAGCAAGGGATTTGGGGTGGGCTACACCTTC; CDR3 protein: CASKGFGVGYTF; CDR3 length: 12; clone size: .; V gene: TRBV2; D gene: .; J gene: TRBJ1-2
CDR3 DNA: TGCGCCAGCAGCCAAGAAGACAGGGCGGTTCAGCCCCAGCATTTT; CDR3 protein: CASSQEDRAVQPQHF; CDR3 length: 15; clone size: few; V gene: TRBV4-1; D gene: TRBD1; J gene: TRBJ1-5
CDR3 DNA: TGTGCCAGCAGCCACCGGACCGACAGGATTCCTTACGAGCAGTACTTC; CDR3 protein: CASSHRTDRIPYEQYF; CDR3 length: 16; clone size: .; V gene: TRBV14; D gene: .; J gene: TRBJ2-7
CDR3 DNA: TGTGCCAGCAGCAAAGACCCCACCGGGGAGCTGTTTTTT; CDR3 protein: CASSKDPTGELFF; CDR3 length: 13; clone size: .; V gene: TRBV13; D gene: .; J gene: TRBJ2-2
CDR3 DNA: TGTGCCAGCAGTTACTACCCCGGGGGGGACTACGAGCAGTACTTC; CDR3 protein: CASSYYPGGDYEQYF; CDR3 length: 15; clone size: .; V gene: TRBV6-5; D gene: TRBD2; J gene: TRBJ2-7
CDR3 DNA: TGTGCCAGCAGTGAACTCATTCGGCCCATTGGGGGAGAAAAACTGTTTTTT; CDR3 protein: CASSELIRPIGGEKLFF; CDR3 length: 17; clone size: .; V gene: TRBV6-1; D gene: .; J gene: TRBJ1-4
CDR3 DNA: TGTGCCAGCAGCTTCGGACAGGGGGCCTACAATGAGCAGTTCTTC; CDR3 protein: CASSFGQGAYNEQFF; CDR3 length: 15; clone size: .; V gene: TRBV7-9; D gene: TRBD1; J gene: TRBJ2-1
CDR3 DNA: TGCGCCAGCAGCCAAGATTTGGGGATGACAGCCCCATATGGCTACACCTTC; CDR3 protein: CASSQDLGMTAPYGYTF; CDR3 length: 17; clone size: .; V gene: TRBV4-3; D gene: .; J gene: TRBJ1-2
CDR3 DNA: TGTGCCAGCAGTTGGACCGAGCGGGATGAAGCTTTCTTT; CDR3 protein: CASSWTERDEAFF; CDR3 length: 13; clone size: .; V gene: TRBV28; D gene: .; J gene: TRBJ1-1
CDR3 DNA: TGTGCCAGCAGTGAGTGGGGGGTGAATCAGCCCCAGCATTTT; CDR3 protein: CASSEWGVNQPQHF; CDR3 length: 14; clone size: .; V gene: TRBV6-1; D gene: .; J gene: TRBJ1-5
CDR3 DNA: TGTGCCAGCAGCTCGCAGGGTGAGCAGTTCTTC; CDR3 protein: CASSSQGEQFF; CDR3 length: 11; clone size: .; V gene: TRBV5-4; D gene: .; J gene: TRBJ2-1